These T cell receptor beta chains were read from a single sample in a study of cytomegalovirus exposure and HLA in healthy donors. Method: immunoSEQ multiplex PCR; TCRdb's copy keeps in-frame clones and lacks some. The sample includes about 210,000 clones, about four fifths seen only once; the top ten take roughly 13%. The sequencing sample was made of PBMCs. Source of these receptors: a woman aged 25 to 45 in good health and CMV-seropositive. Both conserved end residues are part of each CDR3. D genes are given only for firm matches. A row's size may be missing; if present it is once, few, many or a size class.

clone_size,d_call,v_call,j_call,cdr3_nt,cdr3_aa
once,.,TRBV29-1,TRBJ2-1,TGCAGCGTTATGGTCGTGAGCGGTGAGCAGTTCTTC,CSVMVVSGEQFF
few,.,TRBV28,TRBJ2-1,TGTGCCAGCAGGACAGACAGAGTTAATGAGCAGTTCTTC,CASRTDRVNEQFF
.,.,TRBV11-1,TRBJ1-2,TGTGCCAGCAGCTCCGTCACAGGATATGGCTACACCTTC,CASSSVTGYGYTF
.,TRBD2,TRBV9,TRBJ2-1,TGTGCCAGCAGCGTAGAACTAGCGGGAAGGGATGAGCAGTTCTTC,CASSVELAGRDEQFF
few,.,TRBV7-9,TRBJ2-7,TGTGCCAGCAGCTTAGTGGGGGCGGAAAGGGGTTACGAGCAGTACTTC,CASSLVGAERGYEQYF
.,.,TRBV30,TRBJ1-1,TGTGCCTGGAGTGTTTACAGGGCGAACACTGAAGCTTTCTTT,CAWSVYRANTEAFF
.,.,TRBV10-3,TRBJ2-1,TGTGCCATCAGTGAGTCGACTCGGGGAACGGGTCAGCGAGGGGGGCAGTTCTTC,CAISESTRGTGQRGGQFF
.,.,TRBV2,TRBJ1-2,TGTGCCAGCTCGGGATGGACGGCTTTCACCTTC,CASSGWTAFTF
.,TRBD2,TRBV4-3,TRBJ2-1,TGCGCCAGCGCCTTCCGTCGGGACTACTCTTACAATGAGCAGTTCTTC,CASAFRRDYSYNEQFF
.,.,TRBV5-1,TRBJ1-1,TGCGCCAGCAGCAAGAGGACGGGGTGCAACACTGAAGCTTTCTTT,CASSKRTGCNTEAFF
.,.,TRBV6-6,TRBJ1-3,TGTGCCAGCAGTTACTCGAGACGGGTTGGGGGAAACACCATATATTTT,CASSYSRRVGGNTIYF
.,.,TRBV11-2,TRBJ2-7,TGTGCCAGCAGCTTAAGCGGCTACGAGCAGTACTTC,CASSLSGYEQYF
few,TRBD1,TRBV27,TRBJ2-2,TGTGCCAGCAGTTTTCGCAGGGGGCAGGTCGGGGAGCTGTTTTTT,CASSFRRGQVGELFF
.,.,TRBV28,TRBJ2-7,TGTGCCAGCAGTACCTCCCTAGGCGAGCAGTACTTC,CASSTSLGEQYF
.,.,TRBV10-2,TRBJ1-1,TGCGCCAGCAGTGGTGAGGGCACTGAAGCTTTCTTT,CASSGEGTEAFF
.,TRBD1,TRBV5-6,TRBJ2-2,TGTGCCAGCAGCTTGGGAGAGACAGGGGGAACCGGGGAGCTGTTTTTT,CASSLGETGGTGELFF
.,TRBD2,TRBV5-1,TRBJ2-1,TGCGCCAGCAGCTTGCGGCCGGGAGGGGGTAATGAGCAGTTCTTC,CASSLRPGGGNEQFF
.,TRBD1,TRBV5-1,TRBJ2-3,TGCGCCAGCAGCTCACGGACAGGGGGAACAGATACGCAGTATTTT,CASSSRTGGTDTQYF
once,TRBD2,TRBV7-2,TRBJ2-7,TGTGCCAGCAGCTATAGCGGGGCAGCCTACGAGCAGTACTTC,CASSYSGAAYEQYF
few,TRBD2,TRBV7-2,TRBJ2-1,TGTGCCAGCAGCTTAGAGGGAAGCGGGAGCCCGAATGAGCAGTTCTTC,CASSLEGSGSPNEQFF
few,TRBD2,TRBV15,TRBJ2-1,TGTGCCACCAGCAGAGCGAGCGGGGGGGGTGGTGAGCAGTTCTTC,CATSRASGGGGEQFF
.,TRBD1,TRBV5-4,TRBJ1-2,TGTGCCAGCAGCTCCGGACAGGGGGCGTTCGGCTACACCTTC,CASSSGQGAFGYTF
.,.,TRBV28,TRBJ2-1,TGTGCCAGCAGTTTGACCGGGATCTACAATGAGCAGTTCTTC,CASSLTGIYNEQFF
.,.,TRBV6-4,TRBJ2-6,TGTGCCAGCAGCCAGGACAGCTCCTCTGGGGCCAACGTCCTGACTTTC,CASSQDSSSGANVLTF
.,.,TRBV7-8,TRBJ2-7,TGTGCCAGCACGCTGAGCGGTTCCTACGAGCAGTACTTC,CASTLSGSYEQYF
.,.,TRBV28,TRBJ1-5,TGTGCCAGCAGTTTCCGACAGACTAGCAATCAGCCCCAGCATTTT,CASSFRQTSNQPQHF
.,TRBD2,TRBV28,TRBJ2-1,TGTGCCAGCAGTTCTCCTTTGGTGGGAGGGGCCTACAATGAGCAGTTCTTC,CASSSPLVGGAYNEQFF
few,.,TRBV7-8,TRBJ2-3,TGTGCCAGCAGCTTAGAAAGGAGGGTAGATACGCAGTATTTT,CASSLERRVDTQYF
few,.,TRBV27,TRBJ2-5,TGTGCCAGCAGTACGGAGGGACAGAATCCCCAAGAGACCCAGTACTTC,CASSTEGQNPQETQYF
.,.,TRBV5-1,TRBJ1-2,TGCGCCAGCAGCTTGGGGGGATGGCTAGCTGGCTACACCTTC,CASSLGGWLAGYTF